A single sample gave rise to the 10 T cell receptor beta chains below, sequenced in a study of cytomegalovirus exposure and HLA in healthy donors (TCRdb year 2017). The library was obtained by the immunoSEQ multiplex PCR assay. A mixture of 60 forward primers for TCR Vbeta segments and 13 reverse primers for TCR Jbeta segments was used in the multiplex PCR. This immuneACCESS table, as held by TCRdb, lists in-frame sequences with V and J called but not all clones. Of the missing ones, under half trace to an unresolved V gene in checked studies; the others have no known cause. The sample includes about 160,000 clones, with roughly 70% observed a single time. The ten most abundant clones make up 2.5% to 3% of the sample. Sequences were obtained from PBMCs. Receptor source: a woman in her twenties or thirties in good health and CMV-seronegative.

This clone was seen a handful of times. The J gene is TRBJ1-5, the V gene TRBV28, with D possibly TRBD1 on 5 matching bases. Germline loops: CDR1 MDHEN, CDR2 SYDVKM. Trimming stripped 11 bases from V and 2 bases from J, with 19 bases between. The CDR3 consists of 15 residues. Written as DNA, the CDR3 is TGTGCCGGGGACGGAGGGGCGCGTGGCAATCAGCCCCAGCATTTT. Translated, it gives CAGDGGARGNQPQHF.

The V and J genes are TRBV5-1 and TRBJ2-5; TRBD1 might be the D (7 bases). The germline CDR1 and CDR2 sequences are SGHRS and YFSETQ. Trimming removed 0 bases from V and 4 bases from J, with 16 bases in between. This CDR3 has 16 residues. The CDR3 sequence is CASSLVGGGALETQYF. The CDR3 nucleotides read TGCGCCAGCAGCTTGGTTGGAGGGGGCGCATTAGAGACCCAGTACTTC.

This chain uses TRBV5-6 with TRBJ2-7; 11 nucleotides line up with TRBD2. This CDR3 contains 17 residues. V dropped 3 bases and J dropped 0; count of bases not matched to a gene: 8. The germline V gene encodes CDR1 SGHDT and CDR2 YYEEEE. The DNA for the CDR3 is TGTGCCAGCAGCTACCCTAGCGGGGGGACTTACTCCTACGAGCAGTACTTC. Translating gives CASSYPSGGTYSYEQYF. Variable domain in full (rest from reference TRBV5-6 and TRBJ2-7): DAGVTQSPTHLIKTRGQQVTLRCSPKSGHDTVSWYQQALGQGPQFIFQYYEEEERQRGNFPDRFSGHQFPNYSSELNVNALLLGDSALYLCASSYPSGGTYSYEQYFGPGTRLTVT.

The chain uses TRBV6-5 and TRBJ2-2; D remains ambiguous. V gave up 0 bases and J gave up 7 bases, with 6 bases separating them. The CDR3 has 13 amino acids. The germline CDR1 and CDR2 sequences are MNHEY and SVGAGI. Here the CDR3 reads CASSYSGYGELFF. The CDR3 nucleotides are TGTGCCAGCAGTTACTCGGGCTACGGGGAGCTGTTTTTT.

This sequence joins TRBV2 and TRBJ2-1, with D possibly matching TRBD2 (6 bases). Trimming left V 8 bases short and J 7 bases short, with 12 bases between. This CDR3 has 12 residues. Germline V CDR1 and CDR2: SNHLY, FYNNEI. The CDR3 bases are TGTGCCAGCGGGGGGAATGGGAATGAGCAGTTCTTC. This encodes CASGGNGNEQFF.

There are a few counts of this clone. This chain links TRBV7-2 with TRBJ2-5; 9 bases are shared with TRBD1. The CDR3 loop spans 16 amino acids. Germline CDR1 and CDR2: SGHTA and FQGNSA. With 5 bases clipped from V and 5 bases from J, the junction kept 12 bases outside the gene matches. This CDR3 is CASSPWGQGGWETQYF. DNA for the CDR3: TGTGCCAGCAGCCCGTGGGGACAGGGAGGGTGGGAGACCCAGTACTTC.

This clone was observed once. This chain joins TRBV28 and TRBJ2-3; no clear D gene. Germline-derived CDR1 and CDR2 are MDHEN and SYDVKM. The CDR3 runs 13 residues. V was pared by 8 bases and J by 0 bases, with 9 bases between. The CDR3 sequence: CASSTPSTDTQYF. In DNA, the CDR3 is TGTGCCAGCTCCACTCCTAGCACAGATACGCAGTATTTT. Supplemented by reference TRBV28 and TRBJ2-3, the full variable domain reads DVKVTQSSRYLVKRTGEKVFLECVQDMDHENMFWYRQDPGLGLRLIYFSYDVKMKEKGDIPEGYSVSREKKERFSLILESASTNQTSMYLCASSTPSTDTQYFGPGTRLTVL.

CDR3 protein: CASSSQQGTSYEQYF. The CDR3 DNA reads TGTGCCAGCAGCAGCCAACAGGGGACATCGTACGAGCAGTACTTC. The rearrangement links TRBV7-9 to TRBJ2-7; TRBD1 agrees at 7 bases. The CDR3 consists of 15 residues. Germline lookup yields CDR1 SEHNR and CDR2 FQNEAQ (reference sequence). The junction had 11 bases not matched to a gene; V was cut back by 5 bases and J by 4 bases.

This rearrangement joins TRBV7-3 to TRBJ1-2, with a tentative D call TRBD1 (5 bases). The CDR3 consists of 15 residues. Per germline, CDR1 SGHTA and CDR2 FQGTGA. V dropped 5 bases and J dropped 0 bases, with 13 bases sitting between them. The CDR3 reads CASSPQAGTNYGYTF. DNA for the CDR3: TGTGCCAGCAGCCCGCAGGCAGGGACTAACTATGGCTACACCTTC.

The genes are TRBV7-2 and TRBJ2-5, with 12 bases fitting TRBD2. The CDR3 runs 16 residues. Germline V gene sequence: CDR1 SGHTA, CDR2 FQGNSA. V shed 1 base and J 5 bases; nucleotides not matched to a gene: 5. CDR3 sequence (DNA): TGTGCCAGCAGCTTAGGCACTAGCGGGGGGCAGGAGACCCAGTACTTC. It is translated as CASSLGTSGGQETQYF.